This T cell receptor beta chain appears in the sequencing data of a study of T cells after yellow fever vaccination. There are many counts of this clonotype. Trimming stripped 2 bases from V and 7 bases from J, with 6 bases between. The CDR3 sequence is 12 residues long. From germline, CDR1 is ENHRY and CDR2 SYGVKD. TCRdb ran MiXCR on the 5' RACE reads and lists one entry per CDR3 protein. Of 200,000 to 300,000 distinct CDR3 sequences listed, 3.6% are singletons. The TCR originated in a man aged 18 to 35 who received the YFV17D yellow fever vaccine. J is TRBJ2-4 and V is TRBV10-3; a possible D gene is TRBD2 (5 bases). Specimen: PBMCs, collected 15 days after the yellow fever booster vaccination. The CDR3 protein is CAISEGENIQYF. The CDR3 DNA sequence: TGTGCCATCAGTGAGGGGGAGAACATTCAGTACTTC.